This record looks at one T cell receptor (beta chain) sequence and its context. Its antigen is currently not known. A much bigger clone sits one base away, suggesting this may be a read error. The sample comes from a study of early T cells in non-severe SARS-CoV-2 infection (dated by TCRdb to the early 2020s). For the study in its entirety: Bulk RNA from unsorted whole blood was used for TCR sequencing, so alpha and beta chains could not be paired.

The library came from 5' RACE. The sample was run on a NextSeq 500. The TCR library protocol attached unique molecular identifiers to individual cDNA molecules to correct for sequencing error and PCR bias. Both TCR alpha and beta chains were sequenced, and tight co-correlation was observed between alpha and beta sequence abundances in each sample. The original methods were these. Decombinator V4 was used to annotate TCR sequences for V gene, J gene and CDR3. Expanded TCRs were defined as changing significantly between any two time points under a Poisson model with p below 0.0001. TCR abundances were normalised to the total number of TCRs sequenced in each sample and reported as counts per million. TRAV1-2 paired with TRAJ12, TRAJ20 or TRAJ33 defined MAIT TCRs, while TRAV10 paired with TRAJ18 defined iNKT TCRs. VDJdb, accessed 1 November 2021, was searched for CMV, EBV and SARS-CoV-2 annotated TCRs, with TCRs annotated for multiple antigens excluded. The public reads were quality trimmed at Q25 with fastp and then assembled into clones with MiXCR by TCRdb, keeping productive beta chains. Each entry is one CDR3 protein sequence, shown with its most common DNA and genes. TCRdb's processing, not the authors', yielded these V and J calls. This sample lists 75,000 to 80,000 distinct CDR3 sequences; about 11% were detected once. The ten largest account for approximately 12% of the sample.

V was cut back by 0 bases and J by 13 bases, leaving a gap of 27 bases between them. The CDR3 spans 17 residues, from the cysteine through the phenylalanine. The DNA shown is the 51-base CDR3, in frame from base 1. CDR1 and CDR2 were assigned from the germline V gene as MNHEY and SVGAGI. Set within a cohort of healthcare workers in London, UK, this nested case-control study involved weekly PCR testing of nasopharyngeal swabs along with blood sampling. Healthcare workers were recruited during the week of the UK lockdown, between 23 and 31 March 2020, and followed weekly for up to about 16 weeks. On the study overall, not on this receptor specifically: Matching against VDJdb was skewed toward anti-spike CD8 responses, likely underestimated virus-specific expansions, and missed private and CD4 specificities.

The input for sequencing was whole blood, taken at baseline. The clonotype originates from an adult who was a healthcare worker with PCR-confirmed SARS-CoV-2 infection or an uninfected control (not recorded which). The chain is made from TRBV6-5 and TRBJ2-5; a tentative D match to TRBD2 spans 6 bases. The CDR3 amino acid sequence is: CASSYSSLAQGGGYRYF. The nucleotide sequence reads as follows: TGTGCCAGCAGTTACTCGAGTTTGGCTCAGGGAGGAGGGTACCGGTACTTC.